This note documents a single TCR beta chain sequence. Its target is not known. The sample originates from a study of post-analysis software for immune sequencing data. Overall study results and limits: Patients used four to six TRBV segments, including TRBV5-6, TRBV5-1 and TRBV20-1, more often than controls.

The CDR3 covers 15 residues. Germline values: CDR1 SEHNR, CDR2 FQNEAQ (reference sequence). J lost 3 bases, V lost 11 bases, and 13 bases had no gene match. The library was made from cDNA and included unique molecular identifiers. TCRdb passed the PCR reads through MiXCR, listing each CDR3 protein once. The sample holds about 770,000 distinct CDR3 sequences; about 45% are singletons and the top ten take roughly 4.9%. The sample was blood. The source is a girl aged 10-17 years with multiple sclerosis. The chain is built from TRBV7-9 and TRBJ2-4; 7 bases are shared with TRBD2. In DNA form, the CDR3 reads TGTGCCGCCGGGATATCGGCGGGGGACAAAAACATTCAGTACTTC. Protein: CAAGISAGDKNIQYF.